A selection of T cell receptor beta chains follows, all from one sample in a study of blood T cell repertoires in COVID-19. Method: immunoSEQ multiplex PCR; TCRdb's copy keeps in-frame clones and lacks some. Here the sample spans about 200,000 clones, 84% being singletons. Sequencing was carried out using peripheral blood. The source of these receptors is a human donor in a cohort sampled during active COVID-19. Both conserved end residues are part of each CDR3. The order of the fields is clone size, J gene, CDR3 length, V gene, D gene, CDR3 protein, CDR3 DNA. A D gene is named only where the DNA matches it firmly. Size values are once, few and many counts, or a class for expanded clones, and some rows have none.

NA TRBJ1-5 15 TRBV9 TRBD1 CASSRGQGLYQPQHF TGTGCCAGCAGCCGGGGACAGGGGCTCTATCAGCCCCAGCATTTT
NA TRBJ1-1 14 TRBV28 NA CASSSPNLNTEAFF TGTGCCAGCAGTTCGCCTAACCTGAACACTGAAGCTTTCTTT
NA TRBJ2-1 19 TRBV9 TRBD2 CASSVGRPSGRAPPNEQFF TGTGCCAGCAGCGTAGGTAGACCTAGCGGGAGGGCCCCTCCGAATGAGCAGTTCTTC
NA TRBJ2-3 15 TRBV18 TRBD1 CASSPRDRVTDTQYF TGTGCCAGCTCACCGAGGGACAGGGTTACAGATACGCAGTATTTT
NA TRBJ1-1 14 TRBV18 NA CASSPPSKNTEAFF TGTGCCAGCTCACCACCGAGCAAGAACACTGAAGCTTTCTTT
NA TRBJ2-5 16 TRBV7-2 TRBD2 CASSLGVSGRRETQYF TGTGCCAGCAGCTTAGGGGTTAGCGGGAGGAGGGAGACCCAGTACTTC
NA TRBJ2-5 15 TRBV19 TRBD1 CASSILSGTEETQYF TGTGCCAGTAGTATATTATCCGGGACAGAAGAGACCCAGTACTTC
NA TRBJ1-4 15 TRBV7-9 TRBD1 CASSPPTGGREKLFF TGTGCCAGCAGCCCTCCGACAGGGGGCCGGGAAAAACTGTTTTTT
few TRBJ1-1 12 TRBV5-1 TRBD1 CASSSLGTGAFF TGCGCCAGCAGCTCCCTCGGGACAGGAGCTTTCTTT
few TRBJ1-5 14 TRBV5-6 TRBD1 CASSDGTGGQPQHF TGTGCCAGCAGCGATGGGACAGGGGGTCAGCCCCAGCATTTT
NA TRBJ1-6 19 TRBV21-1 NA CASSKFTTGTGSHNSPLHF TGTGCCAGCAGCAAATTCACAACCGGGACAGGGAGTCATAATTCACCCCTCCACTTT
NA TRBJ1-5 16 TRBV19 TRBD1 CASSIGYRGENQPQHF TGTGCCAGTAGTATAGGATACAGGGGGGAAAATCAGCCCCAGCATTTT
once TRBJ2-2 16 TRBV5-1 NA CASSLENLLNTGELFF TGCGCCAGCAGCTTGGAAAATTTACTGAACACCGGGGAGCTGTTTTTT
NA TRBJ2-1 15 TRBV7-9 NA CASSSPFKSYNEQFF TGTGCCAGCAGCTCCCCGTTTAAGAGCTACAATGAGCAGTTCTTC
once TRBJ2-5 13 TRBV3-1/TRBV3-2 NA CASSRNNGETQYF TGTGCCAGCAGCCGGAACAATGGGGAGACCCAGTACTTC
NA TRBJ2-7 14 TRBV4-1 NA CASSPKTGLYEQYF TGCGCCAGCAGCCCGAAAACAGGGCTCTACGAGCAGTACTTC
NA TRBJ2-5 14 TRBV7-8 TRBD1 CASSLRDRMETQYF TGTGCCAGCAGCTTAAGGGACAGAATGGAGACCCAGTACTTC
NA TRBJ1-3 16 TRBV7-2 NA CASRGQSQVGGNTIYF TGTGCCAGCAGGGGACAATCTCAGGTTGGCGGAAACACCATATATTTT
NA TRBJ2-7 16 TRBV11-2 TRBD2 CASRSTAGGGPLEQYF TGTGCCAGCAGGTCCACAGCCGGGGGAGGGCCCCTCGAGCAGTACTTC
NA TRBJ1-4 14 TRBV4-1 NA CASSQGLQNEKLFF TGCGCCAGCAGCCAAGGGCTGCAAAATGAAAAACTGTTTTTT
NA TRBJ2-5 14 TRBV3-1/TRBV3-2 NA CASSQDASLETQYF TGTGCCAGCAGCCAAGATGCTAGCCTAGAGACCCAGTACTTC
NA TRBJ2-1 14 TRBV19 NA CASSIDRGGNEQFF TGTGCCAGTAGTATAGATAGGGGTGGTAATGAGCAGTTCTTC
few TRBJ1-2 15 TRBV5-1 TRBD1 CASSFHDRGRAGYTF TGCGCCAGCAGCTTCCACGACAGGGGCAGGGCTGGCTACACCTTC
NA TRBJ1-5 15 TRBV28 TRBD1 CASRPDRGLNQPQHF TGTGCCAGCAGGCCAGACAGGGGACTCAATCAGCCCCAGCATTTT
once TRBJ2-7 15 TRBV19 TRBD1 CASSIPGQGIYEQYF TGTGCCAGTAGTATTCCGGGACAGGGGATATACGAGCAGTACTTC
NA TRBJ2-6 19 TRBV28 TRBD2 CASRPPGGGSSGRVNVLTF TGTGCCAGCCGTCCCCCAGGGGGGGGATCTAGCGGGAGAGTCAACGTCCTGACTTTC
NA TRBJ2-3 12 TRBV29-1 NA CSVGGTTDTQYF TGCAGCGTTGGTGGCACCACAGATACGCAGTATTTT
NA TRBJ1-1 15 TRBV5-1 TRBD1 CASSERDREGTEAFF TGCGCCAGCAGCGAAAGGGACAGGGAGGGCACTGAAGCTTTCTTT
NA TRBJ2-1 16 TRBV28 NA CASSGGWGQNYNEQFF TGTGCCAGCAGTGGGGGGTGGGGACAGAACTACAATGAGCAGTTCTTC
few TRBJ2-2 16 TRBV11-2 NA CASSLFKTVYTGELFF TGTGCCAGCAGCTTATTCAAGACTGTCTACACCGGGGAGCTGTTTTTT
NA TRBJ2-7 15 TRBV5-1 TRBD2 CASSLWTSGSSEQYF TGCGCCAGCAGCTTGTGGACTAGCGGGAGTAGCGAGCAGTACTTC
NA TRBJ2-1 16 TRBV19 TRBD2 CASSPRLAGGINEQFF TGTGCCAGTAGTCCCAGGCTAGCGGGAGGAATCAATGAGCAGTTCTTC
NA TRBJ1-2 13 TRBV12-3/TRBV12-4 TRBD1 CASRIQGLGGYTF TGTGCCAGCAGAATACAGGGGTTAGGGGGCTACACCTTC
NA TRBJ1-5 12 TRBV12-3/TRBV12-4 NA CASSLKRRDQHF TGTGCCAGCAGTTTAAAGAGACGGGACCAGCATTTT
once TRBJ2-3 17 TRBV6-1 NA CASSDNWRRGLTDTQYF TGTGCCAGCAGTGACAACTGGCGGAGAGGACTCACAGATACGCAGTATTTT
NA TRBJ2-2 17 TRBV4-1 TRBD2 CASSPYSGRASLGELFF TGCGCCAGCAGCCCCTATAGCGGGAGGGCCTCTCTCGGGGAGCTGTTTTTT
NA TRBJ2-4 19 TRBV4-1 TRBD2 CASSQPTSSGRFGKNIQYF TGCGCCAGCAGCCAACCGACCTCTAGCGGGAGGTTTGGCAAAAACATTCAGTACTTC